Given below is one T cell receptor beta chain in context. V was clipped by 4 bases and J by 2 bases; unmatched bases: 5. CDR1 SGHNT and CDR2 YYREEE come from the germline V gene (reference sequence). This CDR3 spans 17 amino acids. These data come from a study of blood T cell repertoires in COVID-19. Study information: Sites across the United States, Italy and Spain contributed samples from acute and convalescent COVID-19. Sources were T cells, B-cell-depleted T cells, or PBMCs; the material itself was cDNA or gDNA.

As originally analysed: Amplification with reference gene primers provided the estimates of nucleated cell counts. TCRdb's table, derived via immunoSEQ multiplex PCR, lists solely in-frame clones and lacks some. The V and J calls and clone size were taken over from that table, and D and trimming were inferred from the DNA. This sample yields around 150,000 clones, of which 85% are seen a single time; 3% to 3.5% belongs to the top ten. The receptor was derived from a human donor with acute or convalescent COVID-19. The donor label of this sample is uncertain. Sequencing was done on a sample of peripheral blood. The rearrangement links TRBV5-4 to TRBJ2-6; 11 positions match TRBD1. This CDR3 reads CASSTGQGEAGANVLTF. The CDR3 DNA reads as TGTGCCAGCAGCACGGGACAGGGGGAGGCTGGGGCCAACGTCCTGACTTTC.